The rows below give T cell receptor beta chains drawn from one sample of a study of blood T cell repertoires in COVID-19. Only in-frame clones appear in the TCRdb table, and some are missing; sequencing was by immunoSEQ multiplex PCR. The data show about 62,000 clones, with more than 80% seen just once and approximately 1.2% held by the top ten. Sequencing used peripheral blood. Source of these receptors: a woman older than 75 with acute or convalescent COVID-19. Each CDR3 is given with its conserved first and last residue. D genes are given only for firm matches. The listing skips clone size in some rows; elsewhere it reads once, few, many or a size class.

v_call	j_call	clone_size	d_call	cdr3_aa	cdr3_nt
TRBV7-2	TRBJ2-3	NA	NA	CASSPSGYPTDTQYF	TGTGCCAGCAGCCCAAGCGGCTACCCCACAGATACGCAGTATTTT
TRBV7-9	TRBJ1-3	NA	NA	CASSLGRSSGNTIYF	TGTGCCAGCAGCCTAGGAAGGAGCTCTGGAAACACCATATATTTT
TRBV30	TRBJ2-3	NA	TRBD2	CAWSRGGNTDTQYF	TGTGCCTGGAGTCGGGGGGGGAACACAGATACGCAGTATTTT
TRBV27	TRBJ1-1	NA	NA	CASSRGAIMVAAEAFF	TGTGCCAGCAGTCGGGGGGCGATAATGGTTGCAGCTGAAGCTTTCTTT
TRBV5-8	TRBJ2-1	NA	TRBD1	CASRKQVGTAYNEQFF	TGTGCCAGCAGGAAGCAAGTCGGGACAGCTTACAATGAGCAGTTCTTC
TRBV11-2	TRBJ2-5	NA	TRBD1	CASSKDRPPETQYF	TGTGCCAGCAGCAAGGACAGGCCCCCAGAGACCCAGTACTTC
TRBV4-3	TRBJ1-2	NA	NA	CASSQDLLSGSHTF	TGCGCCAGCAGCCAAGATCTGTTGTCAGGTTCCCACACCTTC
TRBV29-1	TRBJ2-3	NA	TRBD2	CSVEDSGTINSRADTQYF	TGCAGCGTTGAAGATTCCGGGACTATCAACTCCCGGGCAGATACGCAGTATTTT
TRBV2	TRBJ1-2	NA	NA	CASSGARPSGYGYTF	TGTGCCAGCAGTGGTGCCCGACCGAGCGGCTATGGCTACACCTTC
TRBV7-9	TRBJ1-1	NA	NA	CASSSGRNTEAFF	TGTGCCAGCAGCTCAGGCAGGAACACTGAAGCTTTCTTT
TRBV10-1	TRBJ2-1	few	NA	CASSDSDFTYNEQFF	TGCGCCAGCAGTGACAGCGACTTCACTTACAATGAGCAGTTCTTC
TRBV15	TRBJ2-2	NA	NA	CATSSRQGGGELFF	TGTGCCACCAGCAGTCGGCAGGGAGGCGGGGAGCTGTTTTTT
TRBV14	TRBJ2-5	NA	NA	CASSQTKPETQYF	TGTGCCAGCAGCCAGACTAAGCCCGAGACCCAGTACTTC
TRBV7-2	TRBJ2-7	NA	TRBD2	CASRWTSGGAREQYF	TGTGCCAGCAGGTGGACTAGCGGGGGGGCGCGAGAGCAGTACTTC
TRBV5-4	TRBJ1-6	NA	NA	CASSHGTLYNSPLHF	TGTGCCAGCAGCCATGGGACACTCTATAATTCACCCCTCCACTTT